This T cell receptor beta chain was obtained from a study of CD8 T cells in Susac syndrome. The overall study: Sequenced Susac syndrome patients included 5 or 6 with clinically active disease and fewer than 10 in remission. Study-wide points: Clonal expansion of CD8+ cells in Susac peaked in TEMRA cells (and in active patients).

Remarks on this clonotype: Antigen specificity is unknown.

Trimming removed 0 bases from V and 5 bases from J, with 11 bases in between. From germline, CDR1 is SGHRS and CDR2 YFSETQ. The CDR3 contains 15 residues. RNA, at roughly 0.45 to 1 ug, was reverse transcribed with random hexamers. The CDR3 of TCR beta was amplified by immunoSEQ multiplex PCR across 54 Vbeta and 13 Jbeta. TCRdb fed the immunoSEQ multiplex PCR reads into MiXCR, producing one record per CDR3 protein. The sample gives approximately 190,000 distinct CDR3 sequences, more than 85% of which show up once; less than 0.2% is in the top ten. The V and J genes are TRBV5-1 and TRBJ1-4, with TRBD1 as a possible D gene (6 bases). The source material was CD8+ T cells from PBMCs. This clonotype originated in a human donor with Susac syndrome. The CDR3, as DNA: TGCGCCAGCAGCTTGGTTAGGGGGGTGAATGAAAAACTGTTTTTT. Its protein product is CASSLVRGVNEKLFF.